The clone carrying this T cell receptor beta chain was counted once. The antigen is undetermined. The sample belongs to a study of cytomegalovirus exposure and HLA in healthy donors. Amplification used 60 Vbeta primers and 13 Jbeta primers. Original processing methods: In a later analysis, of around 85 million unique beta chains, 9 million to 11 million appeared in at least two donors. This table comes from immunoSEQ multiplex PCR, and its TCRdb copy is limited to in-frame clones, with some not included. The D gene and trimming were derived from the DNA, and the V and J assignments and clone size from that table. The sample has over 30,000 clones, 84% seen once. Among the donors, all were healthy bone marrow donors. Findings and limits, study-wide: TCR beta V segments were, for the most part, productive about 87% or about 30% of the time in an earlier analysis. The study flagged 150 to 200 TCR beta chains as cytomegalovirus-associated.

Sequenced: PBMCs. The sequence was collected from a woman between 18 and 30 years old in good health and CMV-seronegative.

CDR3: CASGLWEDYGYTF. Written as DNA, the CDR3 is TGTGCTAGTGGTTTGTGGGAGGACTATGGCTACACCTTC. This chain links TRBV12-5 with TRBJ1-2; D is ambiguous. Germline V CDR1 and CDR2: LGHNT, FRNRAP. CDR3 size: 13 residues. With 2 bases removed from V and 3 bases from J, the gap between germline ends came to 7 bases. Full variable domain (missing parts from reference TRBV12-5 and TRBJ1-2): DARVTQTPRHKVTEMGQEVTMRCQPILGHNTVFWYRQTMMQGLELLAYFRNRAPLDDSGMPKDRFSAEMPDATLATLKIQPSEPRDSAVYFCASGLWEDYGYTFGSGTRLTVV.